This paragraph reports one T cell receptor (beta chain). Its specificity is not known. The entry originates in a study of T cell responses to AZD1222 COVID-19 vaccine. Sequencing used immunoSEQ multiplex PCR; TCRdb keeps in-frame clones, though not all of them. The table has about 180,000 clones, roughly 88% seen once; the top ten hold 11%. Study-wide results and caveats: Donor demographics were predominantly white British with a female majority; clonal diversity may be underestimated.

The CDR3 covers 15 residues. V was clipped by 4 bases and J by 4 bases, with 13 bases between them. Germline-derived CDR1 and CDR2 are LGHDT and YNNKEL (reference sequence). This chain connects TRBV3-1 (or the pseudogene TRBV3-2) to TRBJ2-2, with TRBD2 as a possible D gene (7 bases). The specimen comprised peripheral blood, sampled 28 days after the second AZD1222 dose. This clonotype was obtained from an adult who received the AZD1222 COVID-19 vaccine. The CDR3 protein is CASSLRGALTGELFF. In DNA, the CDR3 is TGTGCCAGCAGCCTTCGGGGGGCCCTCACCGGGGAGCTGTTTTTT.